This is a list of T cell receptor beta chains from one sample in a study of T cell repertoires in cytomegalovirus infection. Antigen specificity for these receptors is unknown. TCRdb reanalysed the reads using MiXCR and keeps one entry per CDR3 protein. Of some 320,000 distinct CDR3 sequences in the sample, 25% to 35% were seen once. The input for sequencing was cultured PBMCs, taken from culture after CMV antigen stimulation. Receptor source: a human donor in good health (CMV status not recorded). Some clones in this sample may be carry-over from other donors' samples. CDR3s leave out the opening cysteine and the closing phenylalanine or tryptophan. D genes are given only for firm matches.

TRBV12-3/TRBV12-4	TRBD1	ASSPRQGAVTDTQY
TRBV20-1	NA	SARGIWRSSYEQY
TRBV27	NA	ASSLLAEGETQY
TRBV20-1	NA	SARVPGGDYGYT
TRBV6-1	NA	ASTLRDAYYEQY
TRBV3-1	NA	ASSTGLRGYT
TRBV6-5	TRBD1	ASSYGIDRGPNEAF
TRBV18	TRBD2	ASSPLASGILRSSYNEQF
TRBV11-2	TRBD2	ASRSASGSYEQY
TRBV4-2	NA	ASSQARGTPPDTQY
TRBV24-1	TRBD1	ATSGTAGTGGEEQY
TRBV6-2/TRBV6-3	TRBD2	ASSRRSPASGSGGSQF
TRBV28	NA	ASSPDRTYEQY
TRBV28	NA	ASSRQSTGLDTQY
TRBV5-8	TRBD1	ASSLMGQAGDEQY
TRBV20-1	NA	SARKAQGIDEQY
TRBV5-1	TRBD2	ASSPRASGNGFGELF
TRBV7-9	NA	ASSLFRESNTEAF
TRBV7-3	NA	ASSLSPPQGMGNIQY
TRBV6-1	TRBD2	ASSGLAGGATRETQY
TRBV6-2/TRBV6-3	NA	ASSYSAGRSYEQY
TRBV3-1	NA	ASSVQGRNSPLH
TRBV24-1	TRBD1	ATSDPGQGGGETQY
TRBV5-5	TRBD2	ASSLRSSGSINEQF